This T cell receptor (beta chain) emerged from a study of cytomegalovirus exposure and HLA in healthy donors. Study context: Early on, a data release was issued that held 85 million to 95 million unique TCRs from HLA-typed donors. The Caucasian-associated ancestry cluster contained 75% to 85% of the roughly 400 genotyped donors.

As concerns this clone: Its antigen remains unknown.

The PCR was carried out with 60 Vbeta primers and 13 Jbeta primers. Data came from immunoSEQ multiplex PCR; TCRdb stores just in-frame clones and leaves some out. The data show 150,000 to 200,000 clones, 65% to 80% seen once. Study-level points and caveats: Analysis was performed later, and it showed HLA-associated TCR beta chains to be more clonally expanded than equally common others. CMV serostatus stood as the only immune exposure information on hand.

Sequencing was carried out using PBMCs. The source is a woman between 40 and 55 years old in good health and CMV-seronegative.

The CDR3 DNA is TGTGCCACCAGCACCCGACAGGGGAATGAAAAACTGTTTTTT. This translates into CATSTRQGNEKLFF. The chain has TRBV15 and TRBJ1-4; 8 bases line up with TRBD1. The CDR3 has 14 residues. Germline-derived CDR1 and CDR2 are LNHNV and YYDKDF (reference sequence). With V trimmed by 4 bases and J by 5 bases, 3 bases remained unmatched.